The entry that follows covers one T cell receptor beta chain sequence. Antigen specificity is unknown. The source of the sample is a study of blood T cells in healthy people across ages. Findings and limits, study-wide: Long-lived donors had more naive CD4+ cells and higher diversity than aged donors.

Next came a second PCR, run for about 6 to 11 cycles, which used a sample-barcoded 5' primer along with a J-beta primer mix. TCRdb reanalysed the 5' RACE reads using MiXCR and keeps one entry per CDR3 protein. The top ten clones hold 20% to 25% of a sample with over 950,000 distinct CDR3 sequences, roughly half of them seen once. Each sample yielded at least 6 million isolated PBMCs. The CDR3 has 11 residues. V was cut by 4 bases and J by 11 bases, with 10 bases left in between. CDR1 and CDR2 (germline): SGHDT, YYEEEE. The receptor was isolated from a woman aged 55-70 years in good health. This chain uses TRBV5-6 with TRBJ2-4, with D tentatively TRBD1 (5 bases). Sequenced material: blood. The CDR3 protein is CASSDSDFQYF. The CDR3 DNA sequence: TGTGCCAGCAGCGACAGCGATTTTCAGTACTTC.